The 18 T cell receptor beta chains reported below all come from one sample, sequenced in a study of blood T cells in healthy people across ages. Next came a second PCR, run for about 7 to 11 cycles, which used a sample-barcoded 5' primer along with a J-beta primer mix. TCRdb reanalysed the 5' RACE reads using MiXCR and keeps one entry per CDR3 protein. The sample includes approximately 350,000 distinct CDR3 sequences, 50% to 60% seen only once; the top ten take over 40%. Sequenced: blood. The receptors were sampled from a man between 60 and 75 years old in good health.

The CDR3 nucleotides read TGTGCCAGCAGCCAAGGACAGGGGGCGCCCTCCTACGAGCAGTACTTC. Its protein is CASSQGQGAPSYEQYF. The chain uses TRBV5-6 and TRBJ2-7, with 11 bases identical to TRBD1. CDR1 SGHDT and CDR2 YYEEEE come from the germline V gene. Trimming removed 4 bases from V and 0 bases from J; junction bases left unmatched: 6. The CDR3 contains 16 residues.

Only a few counts were recorded for this clonotype. The chain has TRBV7-2 and TRBJ2-5; D unresolved. V lost 0 bases and J lost 11, with 10 bases in between. The V gene's germline CDR1 is SGHTA and CDR2 FQGNSA. The CDR3 extends over 12 amino acids. The CDR3, as DNA: TGTGCCAGCAGCTTAGCTAGAAATGAGCAGTACTTC. Its translation: CASSLARNEQYF.

V and J are TRBV20-1 and TRBJ2-1, with D possibly TRBD2 on 5 matching bases. With 0 bases removed from V and 8 bases from J, the gap between germline ends came to 17 bases. The CDR3 length is 15 residues. Germline V gene data show CDR1 as DFQATT and CDR2 as SNEGSKA (reference sequence). The CDR3 reads CSARDPSGPGYEQFF. In DNA form, the CDR3 reads TGCAGTGCTAGAGATCCAAGCGGTCCTGGATATGAGCAGTTCTTC.

The chain links TRBV7-2 to TRBJ2-7; TRBD1 matches at 11 bases. V shed 5 bases, J shed 2 bases, and the junction held 5 bases outside the gene matches. CDR1 SGHTA and CDR2 FQGNSA come from the germline V gene. This CDR3 contains 15 residues. CDR3 bases: TGTGCCAGCAGCACTCGGACAGGGGGCCCCTACGAGCAGTACTTC. Protein sequence: CASSTRTGGPYEQYF.

This clonotype was seen many times. The chain recombines TRBV27 with TRBJ1-2; D is undetermined. V was pared by 6 bases and J by 4 bases, with 6 bases between. This CDR3 has 11 residues. CDR1 is MNHEY, CDR2 SMNVEV, per germline (reference sequence). DNA for the CDR3: TGTGCCAGCAGCCCGGGCTATGGCTACACCTTC. It codes for CASSPGYGYTF.

This clonotype was found many times. The chain couples TRBV13 to TRBJ2-3, with no clear D. Trimming removed 4 bases at V and 8 bases at J, with 7 bases between. This CDR3 contains 11 residues. Per the germline V gene, CDR1 is PRHDT and CDR2 is FYEKMQ (reference sequence). The CDR3 spells CASSSLRTQYF. The CDR3 region has the DNA TGTGCCAGCAGCTCTCTGCGTACGCAGTATTTT.

This clonotype has a handful of counts. This chain connects TRBV4-1 to TRBJ2-2; TRBD2 agrees at 7 bases. CDR3 length equals 17 residues. V lost 0 bases to trimming and J lost 7 bases; unmatched junction nucleotides: 11. In germline, CDR1 is MGHRA, CDR2 YSYEKL. CDR3 loop: CASSQDRGRATSGELFF. CDR3 in DNA: TGCGCCAGCAGCCAAGATCGTGGGAGGGCCACGAGCGGGGAGCTGTTTTTT.

This clonotype was observed a few times. This sequence joins TRBV7-9 and TRBJ2-3, with D perhaps TRBD2 (5 bases). This CDR3 contains 14 residues. The germline CDR1 and CDR2 sequences are SEHNR and FQNEAQ (reference sequence). V lost 5 bases and J lost 2, with 11 bases in between. Here the CDR3 reads CASSAEGATDTQYF. The CDR3, as DNA: TGTGCCAGCAGCGCTGAGGGCGCCACAGATACGCAGTATTTT.

V is TRBV5-5 and J is TRBJ1-4; 9 bases fit TRBD1. The trim removed 2 bases at V and 3 bases at J, leaving 8 bases unmatched. Per germline, CDR1 SGHKS and CDR2 YYEKEE (reference sequence). This CDR3 is built from 17 residues. CDR3 sequence: CASSFGDRGGSNEKLFF. The CDR3 DNA sequence: TGTGCCAGCAGCTTTGGCGACAGGGGGGGATCTAATGAAAAACTGTTTTTT.

This clonotype has a handful of counts. The rearrangement links TRBV14 to TRBJ2-7; D remains ambiguous. CDR1 is SGHDN, CDR2 FVKESK, per germline. Deletions cut 1 base from V and 5 bases from J, with 6 bases between. The CDR3 length is 12 residues. The CDR3 region has the DNA TGTGCCAGCAGCCAAGGACTGAACGAGCAGTACTTC. It encodes CASSQGLNEQYF.

V gene TRBV28 combines with J gene TRBJ2-4, with D possibly being TRBD2 (6 bases). The end of the DNA aligns better with TRBJ2-5, so the J call may be wrong. Germline V CDR1 and CDR2: MDHEN, SYDVKM. There are 14 residues in the CDR3. The CDR3 DNA reads as TGTGCCAGCAGTTTAACGGGGAGGCGGGAGACCCAGTACTTC. Its protein product is CASSLTGRRETQYF.

The chain uses TRBV7-2 and TRBJ2-1, with 9 bases lining up with TRBD2. The V segment lost 5 bases and the J segment 8 bases; nucleotides outside the gene matches: 7. This CDR3 contains 14 residues. The germline gives CDR1 SGHTA, CDR2 FQGNSA. The CDR3 DNA reads TGTGCCAGCAGCCGTGGGCGGGGGGGGTATGAGCAGTTCTTC. This gives the protein CASSRGRGGYEQFF.

This clonotype appeared a few times. CDR3 DNA sequence: TGCAGTGCTAGGGGACAGGGCTTGAGGGAAAAACTGTTTTTT. The encoded protein is CSARGQGLREKLFF. This chain connects TRBV20-1 to TRBJ1-4; 9 nucleotides align to TRBD1. The CDR3 is made up of 14 amino acids. Germline-derived CDR1 and CDR2 are DFQATT and SNEGSKA (reference sequence). J gave up 8 bases and V 3 bases, and 7 bases lay outside the gene matches.

The gene calls are TRBV20-1 and TRBJ2-7, with D possibly TRBD1 on 6 matching bases. CDR3 size: 17 residues. Deletions cut 0 bases from V and 0 bases from J, with 18 bases between. From germline, CDR1 is DFQATT and CDR2 SNEGSKA (reference sequence). DNA of the CDR3: TGCAGTGCTAGAGATGGGGGCGGATCCACTAGCTCCTACGAGCAGTACTTC. Its translation is CSARDGGGSTSSYEQYF.

This clonotype was seen ten or more times. V is TRBV12-3 or TRBV12-4 and J is TRBJ2-4; D is undetermined. The J call may be mistaken, given a closer DNA end match to TRBJ2-7. CDR3 length: 11 residues. The CDR3 DNA is TGTGCCAGCAGCACAGCCTACGAGCAGTACTTC. Protein: CASSTAYEQYF.

The J gene is TRBJ2-5, the V gene TRBV9; 11 positions agree with TRBD2. Germline trimming cut 1 base from V and 2 bases from J; bases unmatched to any gene: 7. In germline, CDR1 is SGDLS, CDR2 YYNGEE. The CDR3 loop spans 17 amino acids. CDR3 loop: CASSVSTSGGPQETQYF. CDR3 DNA sequence: TGTGCCAGCAGCGTAAGCACTAGCGGGGGCCCTCAAGAGACCCAGTACTTC.

The chain is built from TRBV4-3 and TRBJ2-1; 7 nucleotides line up with TRBD2. CDR3 length equals 16 residues. V shed 0 bases, J shed 4 bases, and the junction held 6 bases outside the gene matches. Germline V gene data show CDR1 as LGHNA and CDR2 as YSLEER. CDR3: CASSQDWGEGYNEQFF. CDR3 DNA: TGCGCCAGCAGCCAAGATTGGGGGGAGGGTTACAATGAGCAGTTCTTC.

The rearrangement joins TRBV6-5 to TRBJ2-2, with 7 bases identical to TRBD2. The V and J ends lost 6 bases and 5 bases, in that order; junction bases with no gene match: 9. Germline lookup yields CDR1 MNHEY and CDR2 SVGAGI. The CDR3 is made up of 15 amino acids. For the CDR3, the DNA is TGTGCCAGCAGCCCCGTGGGGGGGATTACCGGGGAGCTGTTTTTT. This sequence encodes CASSPVGGITGELFF.